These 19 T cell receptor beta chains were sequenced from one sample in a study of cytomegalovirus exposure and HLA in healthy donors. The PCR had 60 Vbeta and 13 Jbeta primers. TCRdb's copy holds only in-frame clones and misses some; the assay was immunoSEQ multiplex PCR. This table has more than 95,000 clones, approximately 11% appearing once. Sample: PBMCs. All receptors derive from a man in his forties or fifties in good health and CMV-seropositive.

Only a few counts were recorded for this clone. CDR3 sequence (DNA): TGTGCCAGCAGCGGCACAGGTTACGAGCAGTACTTC. It encodes CASSGTGYEQYF. The chain recombines TRBV5-6 with TRBJ2-7, with a weak D call TRBD1 (5 bases). This CDR3 region has 12 residues. CDR1 and CDR2 (germline): SGHDT, YYEEEE. V was clipped by 4 bases and J by 4 bases, with 9 bases between them.

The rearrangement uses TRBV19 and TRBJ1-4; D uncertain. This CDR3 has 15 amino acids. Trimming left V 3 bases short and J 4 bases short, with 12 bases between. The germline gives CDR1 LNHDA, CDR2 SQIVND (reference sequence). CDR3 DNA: TGTGCCAGTAGTATGTTGTGGCAGAATAATGAAAAACTGTTTTTT. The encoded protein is CASSMLWQNNEKLFF. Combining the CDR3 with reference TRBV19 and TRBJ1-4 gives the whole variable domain DGGITQSPKYLFRKEGQNVTLSCEQNLNHDAMYWYRQDPGQGLRLIYYSQIVNDFQKGDIAEGYSVSREKKESFPLTVTSAQKNPTAFYLCASSMLWQNNEKLFFGSGTQLSVL.

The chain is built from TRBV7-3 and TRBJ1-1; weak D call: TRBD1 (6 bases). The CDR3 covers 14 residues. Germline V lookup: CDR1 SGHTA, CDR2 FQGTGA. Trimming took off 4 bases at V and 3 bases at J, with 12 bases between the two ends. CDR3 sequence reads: CASSWGQGDTEAFF. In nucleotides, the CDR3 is TGTGCCAGCAGCTGGGGGCAGGGCGACACTGAAGCTTTCTTT.

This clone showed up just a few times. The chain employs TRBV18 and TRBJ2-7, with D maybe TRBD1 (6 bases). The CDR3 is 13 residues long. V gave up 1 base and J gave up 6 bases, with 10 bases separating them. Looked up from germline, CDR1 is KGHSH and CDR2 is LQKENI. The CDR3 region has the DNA TGTGCCAGCTCACCACTGGGGGCAGGCGAGCAGTACTTC. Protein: CASSPLGAGEQYF.

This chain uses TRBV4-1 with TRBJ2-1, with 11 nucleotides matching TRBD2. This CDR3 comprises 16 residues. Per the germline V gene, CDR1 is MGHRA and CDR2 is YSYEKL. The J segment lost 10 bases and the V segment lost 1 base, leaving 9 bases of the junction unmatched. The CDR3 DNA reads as TGCGCCAGCAGCCAAGGAGCTACTAGCGGGAGCTGGGAGCAGTTCTTC. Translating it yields CASSQGATSGSWEQFF.

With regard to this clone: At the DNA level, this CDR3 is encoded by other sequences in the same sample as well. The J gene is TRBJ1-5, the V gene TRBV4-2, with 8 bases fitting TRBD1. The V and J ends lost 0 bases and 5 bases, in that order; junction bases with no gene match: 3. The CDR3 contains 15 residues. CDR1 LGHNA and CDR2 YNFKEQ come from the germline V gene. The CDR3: CASSQEGTGDQPQHF. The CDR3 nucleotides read TGTGCCAGCAGCCAAGAAGGGACAGGAGATCAGCCCCAGCATTTT.

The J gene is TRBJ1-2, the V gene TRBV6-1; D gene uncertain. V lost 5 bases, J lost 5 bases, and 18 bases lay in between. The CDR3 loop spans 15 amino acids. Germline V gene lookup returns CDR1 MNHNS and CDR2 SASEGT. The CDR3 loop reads CASSPQFRALYGYTF. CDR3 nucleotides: TGTGCCAGCAGTCCTCAATTTAGAGCCCTTTATGGCTACACCTTC.

The CDR3 reads CASSPMTGQYEQYF. The CDR3 nucleotides are TGTGCCAGCAGCCCTATGACAGGGCAGTACGAGCAGTACTTC. The genes are TRBV27 and TRBJ2-7; 7 positions agree with TRBD1. Unmatched junction bases numbered 9, after V lost 6 bases and J lost 4 bases. The germline CDR1 and CDR2 sequences are MNHEY and SMNVEV (reference sequence). This CDR3 is 14 amino acids long.

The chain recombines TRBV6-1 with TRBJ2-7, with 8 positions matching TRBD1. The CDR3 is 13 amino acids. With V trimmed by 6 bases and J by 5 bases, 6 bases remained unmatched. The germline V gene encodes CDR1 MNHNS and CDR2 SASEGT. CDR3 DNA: TGTGCCAGCAGGAGTCAGGGGGCCCACGAGCAGTACTTC. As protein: CASRSQGAHEQYF.

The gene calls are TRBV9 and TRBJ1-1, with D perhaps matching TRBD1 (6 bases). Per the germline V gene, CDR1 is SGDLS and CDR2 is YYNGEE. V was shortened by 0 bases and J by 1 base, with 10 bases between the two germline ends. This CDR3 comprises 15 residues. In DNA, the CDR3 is TGTGCCAGCAGCGTAGGGGGGCAGCCGAACACTGAAGCTTTCTTT. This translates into CASSVGGQPNTEAFF.

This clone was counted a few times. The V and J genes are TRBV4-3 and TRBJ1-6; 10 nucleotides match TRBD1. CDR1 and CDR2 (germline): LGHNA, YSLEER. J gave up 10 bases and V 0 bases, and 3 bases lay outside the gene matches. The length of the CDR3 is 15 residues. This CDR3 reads CASSQDGTGVSPLHF. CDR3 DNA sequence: TGCGCCAGCAGCCAAGATGGGACAGGGGTCTCACCCCTCCACTTT.

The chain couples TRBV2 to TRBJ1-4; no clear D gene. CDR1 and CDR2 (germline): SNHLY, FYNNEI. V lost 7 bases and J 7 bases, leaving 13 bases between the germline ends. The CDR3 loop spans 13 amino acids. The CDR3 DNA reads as TGTGCCAGCAACGAGGGTTTGGGTGAAAAACTGTTTTTT. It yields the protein CASNEGLGEKLFF.

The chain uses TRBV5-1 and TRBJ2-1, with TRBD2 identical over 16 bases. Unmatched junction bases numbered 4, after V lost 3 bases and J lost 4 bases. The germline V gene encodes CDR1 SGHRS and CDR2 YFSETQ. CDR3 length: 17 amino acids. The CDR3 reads CASSSGLAGGLYNEQFF. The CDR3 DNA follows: TGCGCCAGCAGCTCGGGACTAGCGGGAGGGCTGTACAATGAGCAGTTCTTC.

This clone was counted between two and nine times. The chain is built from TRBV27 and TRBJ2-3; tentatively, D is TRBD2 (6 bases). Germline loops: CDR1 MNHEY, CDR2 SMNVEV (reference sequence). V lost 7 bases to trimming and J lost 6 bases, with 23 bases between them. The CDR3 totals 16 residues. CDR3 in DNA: TGTGCCAGCAACCGGGACTTCCTCACTCGTGCGGATACGCAGTATTTT. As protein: CASNRDFLTRADTQYF.

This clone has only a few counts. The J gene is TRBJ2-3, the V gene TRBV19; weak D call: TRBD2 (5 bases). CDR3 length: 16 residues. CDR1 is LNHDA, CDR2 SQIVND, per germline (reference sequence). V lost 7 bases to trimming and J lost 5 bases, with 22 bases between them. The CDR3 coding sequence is TGTGCCAGTACCGAGGGTTCTTCAAGGTTGGGAGATACGCAGTATTTT. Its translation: CASTEGSSRLGDTQYF.

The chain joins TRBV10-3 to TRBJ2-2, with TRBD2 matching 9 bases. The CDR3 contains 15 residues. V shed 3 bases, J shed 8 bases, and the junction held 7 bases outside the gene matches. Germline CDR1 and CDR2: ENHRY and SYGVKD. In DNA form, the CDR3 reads TGTGCCATCAGTGACAAGGGACTAGCTTTAGGGGAGCTGTTTTTT. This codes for CAISDKGLALGELFF.

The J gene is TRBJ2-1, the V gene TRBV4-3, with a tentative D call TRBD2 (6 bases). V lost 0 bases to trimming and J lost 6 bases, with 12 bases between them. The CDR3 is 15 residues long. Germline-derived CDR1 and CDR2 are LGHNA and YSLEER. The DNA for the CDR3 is TGCGCCAGCAGCCAAGATTCCGGGAGAGTCAATGAGCAGTTCTTC. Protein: CASSQDSGRVNEQFF.

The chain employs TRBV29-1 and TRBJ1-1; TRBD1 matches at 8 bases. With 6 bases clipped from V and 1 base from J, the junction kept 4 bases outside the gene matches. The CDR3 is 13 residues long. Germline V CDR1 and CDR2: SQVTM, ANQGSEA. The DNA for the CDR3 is TGCAGCGTGCGGACAGGGCGGAACACTGAAGCTTTCTTT. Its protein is CSVRTGRNTEAFF. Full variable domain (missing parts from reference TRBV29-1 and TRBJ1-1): SAVISQKPSRDICQRGTSLTIQCQVDSQVTMMFWYRQQPGQSLTLIATANQGSEATYESGFVIDKFPISRPNLTFSTLTVSNMSPEDSSIYLCSVRTGRNTEAFFGQGTRLTVV.

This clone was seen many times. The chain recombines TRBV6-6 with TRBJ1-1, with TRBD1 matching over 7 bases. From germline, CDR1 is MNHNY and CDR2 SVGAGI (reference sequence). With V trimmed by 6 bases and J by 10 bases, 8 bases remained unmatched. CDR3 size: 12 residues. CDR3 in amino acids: CASSQFQGGAFF. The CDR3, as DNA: TGTGCCAGCAGCCAGTTCCAGGGGGGAGCTTTCTTT.